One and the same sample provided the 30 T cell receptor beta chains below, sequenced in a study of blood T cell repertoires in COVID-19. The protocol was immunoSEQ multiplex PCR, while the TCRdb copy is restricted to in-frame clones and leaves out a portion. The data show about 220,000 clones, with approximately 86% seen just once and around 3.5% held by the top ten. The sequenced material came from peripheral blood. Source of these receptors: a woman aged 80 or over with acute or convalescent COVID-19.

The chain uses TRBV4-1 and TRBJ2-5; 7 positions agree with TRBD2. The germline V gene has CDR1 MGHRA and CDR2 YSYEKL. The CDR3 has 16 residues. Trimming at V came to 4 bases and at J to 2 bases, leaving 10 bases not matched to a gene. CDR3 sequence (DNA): TGCGCCAGCAGCCTGAGCCTCCCTAGCGGACAAGAGACCCAGTACTTC. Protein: CASSLSLPSGQETQYF.

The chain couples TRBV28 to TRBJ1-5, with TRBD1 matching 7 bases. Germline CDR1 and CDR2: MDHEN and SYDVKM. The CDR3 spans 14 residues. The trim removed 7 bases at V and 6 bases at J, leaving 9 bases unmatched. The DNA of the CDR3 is TGTGCCAGCACGCTACAGGGGATCGGTCAGCCCCAGCATTTT. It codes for CASTLQGIGQPQHF.

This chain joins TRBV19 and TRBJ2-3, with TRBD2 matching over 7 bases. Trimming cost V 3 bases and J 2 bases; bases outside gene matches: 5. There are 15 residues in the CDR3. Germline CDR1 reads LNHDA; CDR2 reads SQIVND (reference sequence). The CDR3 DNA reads TGTGCCAGTAGTATCCGGGGGGTTACCACAGATACGCAGTATTTT. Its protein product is CASSIRGVTTDTQYF.

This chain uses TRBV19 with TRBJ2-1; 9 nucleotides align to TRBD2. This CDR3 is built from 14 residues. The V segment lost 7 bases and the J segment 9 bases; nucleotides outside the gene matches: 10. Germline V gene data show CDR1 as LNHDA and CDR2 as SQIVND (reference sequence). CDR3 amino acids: CASNGAGGPGEQFF. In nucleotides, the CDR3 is TGTGCCAGTAATGGGGCGGGGGGGCCTGGTGAGCAGTTCTTC.

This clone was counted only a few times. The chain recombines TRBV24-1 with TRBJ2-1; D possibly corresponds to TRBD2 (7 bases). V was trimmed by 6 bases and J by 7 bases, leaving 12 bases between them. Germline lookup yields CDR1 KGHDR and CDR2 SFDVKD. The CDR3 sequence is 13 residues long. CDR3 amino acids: CATSLRGRNEQFF. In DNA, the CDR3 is TGTGCCACCAGTCTGCGGGGGCGGAATGAGCAGTTCTTC.

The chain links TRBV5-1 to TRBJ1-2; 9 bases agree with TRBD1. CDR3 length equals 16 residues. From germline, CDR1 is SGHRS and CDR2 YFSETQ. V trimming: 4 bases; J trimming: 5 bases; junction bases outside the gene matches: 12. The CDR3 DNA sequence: TGCGCCAGCAGCCAACAGGGACAGGGAGACGTTTATGGCTACACCTTC. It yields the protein CASSQQGQGDVYGYTF.

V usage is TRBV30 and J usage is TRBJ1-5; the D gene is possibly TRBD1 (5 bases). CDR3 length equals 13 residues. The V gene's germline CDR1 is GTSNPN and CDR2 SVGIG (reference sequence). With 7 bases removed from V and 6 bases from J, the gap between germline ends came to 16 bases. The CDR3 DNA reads TGTGCCTCCGGCGGGACCCAGCCTCAGCCCCAGCATTTT. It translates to CASGGTQPQPQHF. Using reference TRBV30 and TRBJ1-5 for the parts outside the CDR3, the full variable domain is SQTIHQWPATLVQPVGSPLSLECTVEGTSNPNLYWYRQAAGRGLQLLFYSVGIGQISSEVPQNLSASRPQDRQFILSSKKLLLSDSGFYLCASGGTQPQPQHFGDGTRLSIL.

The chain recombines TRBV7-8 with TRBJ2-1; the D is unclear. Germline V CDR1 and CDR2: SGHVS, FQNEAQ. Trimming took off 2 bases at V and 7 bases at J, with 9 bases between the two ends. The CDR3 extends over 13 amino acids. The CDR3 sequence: CASSLPSTNEQFF. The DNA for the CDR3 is TGTGCCAGCAGCTTACCCAGTACGAATGAGCAGTTCTTC.

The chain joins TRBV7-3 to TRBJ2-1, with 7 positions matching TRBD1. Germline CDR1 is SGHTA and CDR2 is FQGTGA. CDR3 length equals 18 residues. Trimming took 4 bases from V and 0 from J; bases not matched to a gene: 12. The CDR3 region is CASSSLGQERSSYNEQFF. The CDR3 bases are TGTGCCAGCAGCTCATTAGGACAGGAAAGGAGCTCCTACAATGAGCAGTTCTTC.

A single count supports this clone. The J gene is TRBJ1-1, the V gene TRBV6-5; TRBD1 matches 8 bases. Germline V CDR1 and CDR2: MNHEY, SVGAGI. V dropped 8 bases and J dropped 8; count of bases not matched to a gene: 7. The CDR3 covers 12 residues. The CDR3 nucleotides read TGTGCCAGCCGGACAGGGCCACAGGAAGCTTTCTTT. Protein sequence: CASRTGPQEAFF.

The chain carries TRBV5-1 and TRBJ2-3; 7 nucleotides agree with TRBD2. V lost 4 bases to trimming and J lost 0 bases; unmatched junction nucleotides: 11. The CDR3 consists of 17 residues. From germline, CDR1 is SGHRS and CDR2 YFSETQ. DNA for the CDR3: TGCGCCAGCAGCAACCGACTAGCCGGTTTGAGCACAGATACGCAGTATTTT. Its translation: CASSNRLAGLSTDTQYF.

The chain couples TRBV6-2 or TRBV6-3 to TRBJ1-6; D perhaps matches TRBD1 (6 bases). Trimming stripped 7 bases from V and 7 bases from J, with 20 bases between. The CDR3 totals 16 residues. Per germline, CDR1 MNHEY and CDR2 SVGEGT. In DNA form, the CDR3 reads TGTGCCAGCACCCCTTACGGGGTGCAGGGGAATTCACCCCTCCACTTT. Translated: CASTPYGVQGNSPLHF.

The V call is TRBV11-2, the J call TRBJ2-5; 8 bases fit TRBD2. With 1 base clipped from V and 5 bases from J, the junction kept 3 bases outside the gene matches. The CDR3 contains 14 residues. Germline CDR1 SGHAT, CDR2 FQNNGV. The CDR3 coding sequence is TGTGCCAGCAGCTTAGTGCCGGGAGGGGAGACCCAGTACTTC. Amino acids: CASSLVPGGETQYF.

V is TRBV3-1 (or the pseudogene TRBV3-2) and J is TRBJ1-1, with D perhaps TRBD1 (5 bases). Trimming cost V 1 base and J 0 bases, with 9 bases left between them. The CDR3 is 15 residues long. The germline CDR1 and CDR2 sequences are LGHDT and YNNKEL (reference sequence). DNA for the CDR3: TGTGCCAGCAGCCAAGGACAGTCTATGAACACTGAAGCTTTCTTT. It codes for CASSQGQSMNTEAFF.

The CDR3 DNA sequence: TGTGCCAGCAGTTTACAGCCAGGGTATGGCTACACCTTC. This gives the protein CASSLQPGYGYTF. The chain carries TRBV27 and TRBJ1-2; weak D call: TRBD1 (5 bases). V gave up 2 bases and J gave up 5 bases, with 9 bases separating them. CDR3 length: 13 amino acids. The V gene's germline CDR1 is MNHEY and CDR2 SMNVEV (reference sequence).

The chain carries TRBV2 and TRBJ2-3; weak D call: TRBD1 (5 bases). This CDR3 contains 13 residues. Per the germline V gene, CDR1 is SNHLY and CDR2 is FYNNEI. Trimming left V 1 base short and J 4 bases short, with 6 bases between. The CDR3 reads CASSEGGPDTQYF. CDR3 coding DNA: TGTGCCAGCAGTGAAGGGGGCCCAGATACGCAGTATTTT.

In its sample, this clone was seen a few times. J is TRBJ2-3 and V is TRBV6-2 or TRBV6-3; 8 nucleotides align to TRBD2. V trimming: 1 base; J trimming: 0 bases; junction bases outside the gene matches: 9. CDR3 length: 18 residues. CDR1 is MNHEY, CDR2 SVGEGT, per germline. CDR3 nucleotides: TGTGCCAGCAGTTACTTGGGTAGCGGGGCATCTAGCACAGATACGCAGTATTTT. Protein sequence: CASSYLGSGASSTDTQYF.

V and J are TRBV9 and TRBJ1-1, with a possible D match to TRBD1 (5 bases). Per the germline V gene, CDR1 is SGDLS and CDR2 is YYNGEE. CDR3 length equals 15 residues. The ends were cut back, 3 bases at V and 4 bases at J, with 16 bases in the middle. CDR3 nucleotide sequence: TGTGCCAGCAGCGAATCCTTCGGGGGGGGCACTGAAGCTTTCTTT. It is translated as CASSESFGGGTEAFF.

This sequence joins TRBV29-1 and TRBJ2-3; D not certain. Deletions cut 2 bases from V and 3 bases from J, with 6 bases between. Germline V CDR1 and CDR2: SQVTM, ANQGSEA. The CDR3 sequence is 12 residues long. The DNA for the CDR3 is TGCAGCGTTGAAACCGGGACAGATACGCAGTATTTT. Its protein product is CSVETGTDTQYF.

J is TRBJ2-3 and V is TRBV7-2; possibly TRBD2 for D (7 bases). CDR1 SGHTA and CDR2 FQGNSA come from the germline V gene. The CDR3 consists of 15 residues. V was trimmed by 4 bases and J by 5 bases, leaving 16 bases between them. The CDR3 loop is CASSYIRGAGDTQYF. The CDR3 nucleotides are TGTGCCAGCAGCTACATACGGGGGGCCGGAGATACGCAGTATTTT. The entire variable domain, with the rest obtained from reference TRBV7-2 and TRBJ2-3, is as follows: GAGVSQSPSNKVTEKGKDVELRCDPISGHTALYWYRQSLGQGLEFLIYFQGNSAPDKSGLPSDRFSAERTGGSVSTLTIQRTQQEDSAVYLCASSYIRGAGDTQYFGPGTRLTVL.

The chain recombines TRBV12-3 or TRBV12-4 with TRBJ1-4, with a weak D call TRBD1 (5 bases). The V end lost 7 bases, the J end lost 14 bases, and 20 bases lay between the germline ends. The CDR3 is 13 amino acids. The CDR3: CASNANVGKGLFF. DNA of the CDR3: TGTGCCAGCAACGCGAACGTGGGTAAGGGGCTGTTTTTT.

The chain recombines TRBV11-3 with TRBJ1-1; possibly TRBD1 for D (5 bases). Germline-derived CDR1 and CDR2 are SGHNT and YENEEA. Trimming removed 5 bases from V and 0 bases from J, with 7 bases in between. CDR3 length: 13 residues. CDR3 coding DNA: TGTGCCAGCAGCGCAGGGATGAACACTGAAGCTTTCTTT. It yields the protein CASSAGMNTEAFF.

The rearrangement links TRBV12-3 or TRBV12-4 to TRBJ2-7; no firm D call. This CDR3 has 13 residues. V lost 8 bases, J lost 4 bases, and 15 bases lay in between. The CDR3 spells CASSSGVGYEQYF. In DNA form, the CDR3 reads TGTGCCAGCTCCTCGGGTGTCGGGTACGAGCAGTACTTC.

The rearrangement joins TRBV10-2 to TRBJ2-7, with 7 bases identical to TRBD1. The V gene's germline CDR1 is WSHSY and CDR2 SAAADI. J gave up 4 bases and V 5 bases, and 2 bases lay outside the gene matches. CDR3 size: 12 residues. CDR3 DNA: TGCGCCAGCAGTAGGGGGCCTTACGAGCAGTACTTC. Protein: CASSRGPYEQYF.

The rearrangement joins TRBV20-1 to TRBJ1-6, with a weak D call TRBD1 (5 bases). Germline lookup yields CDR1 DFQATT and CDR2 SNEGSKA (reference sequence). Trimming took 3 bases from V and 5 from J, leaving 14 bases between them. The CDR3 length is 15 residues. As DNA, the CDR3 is TGCAGTGCTAGTGCAGGGCAATTAAATAATTCACCCCTCCACTTT. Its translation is CSASAGQLNNSPLHF.

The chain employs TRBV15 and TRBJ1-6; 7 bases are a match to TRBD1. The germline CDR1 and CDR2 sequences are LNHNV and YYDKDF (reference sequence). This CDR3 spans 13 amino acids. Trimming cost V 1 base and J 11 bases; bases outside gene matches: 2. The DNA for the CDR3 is TGTGCCACCAGCAGAGGGGACAGTCCACCCCTCCACTTT. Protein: CATSRGDSPPLHF.

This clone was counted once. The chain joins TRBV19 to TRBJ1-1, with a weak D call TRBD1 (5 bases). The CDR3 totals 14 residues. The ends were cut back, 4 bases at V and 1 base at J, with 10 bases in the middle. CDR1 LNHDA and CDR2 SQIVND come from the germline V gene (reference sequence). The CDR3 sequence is CASSTGLENTEAFF. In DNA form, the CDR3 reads TGTGCCAGTAGTACAGGGCTTGAGAACACTGAAGCTTTCTTT.

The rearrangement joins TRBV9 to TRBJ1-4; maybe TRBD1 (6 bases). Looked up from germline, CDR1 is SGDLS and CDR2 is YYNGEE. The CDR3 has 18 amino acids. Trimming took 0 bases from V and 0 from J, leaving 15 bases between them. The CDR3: CASSVAPHRASTNEKLFF. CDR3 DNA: TGTGCCAGCAGCGTAGCCCCTCACAGGGCCTCAACTAATGAAAAACTGTTTTTT.

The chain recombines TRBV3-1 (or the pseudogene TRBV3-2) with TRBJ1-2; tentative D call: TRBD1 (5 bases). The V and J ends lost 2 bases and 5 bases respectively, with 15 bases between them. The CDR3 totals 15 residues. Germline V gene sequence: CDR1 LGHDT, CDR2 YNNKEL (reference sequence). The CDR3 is CASSQIRDGGYGYTF. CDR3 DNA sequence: TGTGCCAGCAGCCAAATTCGGGACGGGGGGTATGGCTACACCTTC.

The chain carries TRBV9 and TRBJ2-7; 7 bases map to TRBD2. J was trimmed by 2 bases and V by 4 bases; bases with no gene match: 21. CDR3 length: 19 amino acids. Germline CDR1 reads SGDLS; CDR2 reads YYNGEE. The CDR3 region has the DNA TGTGCCAGCAGCCCACGTAGCGGGCCTGTAAGTTTCGGAACCTACGAGCAGTACTTC. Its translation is CASSPRSGPVSFGTYEQYF. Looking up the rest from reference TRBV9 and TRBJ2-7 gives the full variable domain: DSGVTQTPKHLITATGQRVTLRCSPRSGDLSVYWYQQSLDQGLQFLIQYYNGEERAKGNILERFSAQQFPDLHSELNLSSLELGDSALYFCASSPRSGPVSFGTYEQYFGPGTRLTVT.